The clone carrying this T cell receptor beta chain was counted ten times or more. Generated by immunoSEQ multiplex PCR, the TCRdb table keeps only in-frame clones and is missing some. This table has approximately 100,000 clones, 80% to 90% appearing once. This sample is part of a study of identifying expanded T cells in peripheral blood. Looked up from germline, CDR1 is SGHTA and CDR2 is FQGNSA. The CDR3 loop spans 13 amino acids. Trimming took off 5 bases at V and 10 bases at J, with 12 bases between the two ends. Sequencing input: blood. The genes are TRBV7-2 and TRBJ1-6; no firm D call. This sequence was found in a person between 18 and 70 years old in good health. In nucleotides, the CDR3 is TGTGCCAGCAGCCCAGGCCGCATATCACCCCTCCACTTT. Its protein is CASSPGRISPLHF.